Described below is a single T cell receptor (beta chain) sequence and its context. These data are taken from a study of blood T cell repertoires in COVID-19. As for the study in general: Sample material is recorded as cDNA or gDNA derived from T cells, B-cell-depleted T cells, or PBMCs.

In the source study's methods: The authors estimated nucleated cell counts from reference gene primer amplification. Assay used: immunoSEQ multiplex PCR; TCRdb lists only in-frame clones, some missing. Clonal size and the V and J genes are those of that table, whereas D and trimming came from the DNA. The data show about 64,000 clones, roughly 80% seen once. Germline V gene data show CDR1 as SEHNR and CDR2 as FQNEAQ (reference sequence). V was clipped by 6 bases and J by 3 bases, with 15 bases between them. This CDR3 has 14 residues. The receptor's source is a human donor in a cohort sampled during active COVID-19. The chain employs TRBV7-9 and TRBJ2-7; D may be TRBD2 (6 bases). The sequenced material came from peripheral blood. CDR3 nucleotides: TGTGCCAGCAGTTCCCCCGGGACTGACTACGAGCAGTACTTC. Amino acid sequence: CASSSPGTDYEQYF.